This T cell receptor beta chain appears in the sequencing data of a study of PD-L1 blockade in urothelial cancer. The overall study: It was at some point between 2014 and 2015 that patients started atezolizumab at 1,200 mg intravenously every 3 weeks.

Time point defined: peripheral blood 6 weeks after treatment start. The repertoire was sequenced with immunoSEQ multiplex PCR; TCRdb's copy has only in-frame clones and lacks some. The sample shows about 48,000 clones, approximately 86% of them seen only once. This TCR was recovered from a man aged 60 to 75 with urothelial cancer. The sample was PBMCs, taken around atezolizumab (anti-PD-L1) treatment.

CDR3 in DNA: TGTGCCATCAGTGGGGACAGGGCCCGGGGGTCCTACGAGCAGTACTTC. It codes for CAISGDRARGSYEQYF. V usage is TRBV10-3 and J usage is TRBJ2-7, with TRBD1 identical over 9 bases. V lost 4 bases, J lost 1 base, and 8 bases stayed unmatched. This CDR3 contains 16 residues. Germline lookup yields CDR1 ENHRY and CDR2 SYGVKD.